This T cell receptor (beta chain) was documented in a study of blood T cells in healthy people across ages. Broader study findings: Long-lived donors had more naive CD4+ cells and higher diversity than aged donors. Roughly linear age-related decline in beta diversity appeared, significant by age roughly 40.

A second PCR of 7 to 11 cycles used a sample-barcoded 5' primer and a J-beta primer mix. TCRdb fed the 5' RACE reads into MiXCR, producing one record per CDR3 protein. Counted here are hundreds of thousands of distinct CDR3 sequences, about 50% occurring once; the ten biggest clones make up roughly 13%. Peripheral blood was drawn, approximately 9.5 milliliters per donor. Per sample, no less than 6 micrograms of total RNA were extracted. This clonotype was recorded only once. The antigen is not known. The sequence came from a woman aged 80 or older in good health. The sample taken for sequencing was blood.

CDR3 region: CASKMTGQLAQYF. CDR3 nucleotide sequence: TGTGCCAGCAAGATGACAGGGCAACTAGCGCAGTACTTC. V and J are TRBV6-5 and TRBJ2-4, with D perhaps TRBD1 or TRBD2 (7 bases each). Germline lookup yields CDR1 MNHEY and CDR2 SVGAGI. The CDR3 has 13 residues. Deletions cut 7 bases from V and 13 bases from J, with 20 bases between.